The T cell receptor (beta chain) described here comes from a study of blood T cell repertoires in COVID-19. Study summary: Samples of COVID-19 (acute and convalescent) were obtained from the United States, Italy and Spain. Sources were T cells, B-cell-depleted T cells, or PBMCs; the material itself was cDNA or gDNA.

Trimming removed 1 base from V and 4 bases from J; junction bases left unmatched: 6. Germline CDR1 and CDR2: SGHTA and FQGNSA. The length of the CDR3 is 16 residues. Under the authors' procedure: Counts of nucleated cells, estimated from reference gene primer amplification, were obtained. Some clones are missing from TCRdb's copy, which holds only in-frame ones; the method was immunoSEQ multiplex PCR. That table supplies the V and J calls and clone size; D and trimming were determined from the DNA. The data contain 98,000 or so clones, approximately 80% of them seen just once; the ten biggest clones take up 4% to 5%. This clone appeared a single time.

The chain couples TRBV7-2 to TRBJ1-2; 10 bases align to TRBD1. The sequenced material came from peripheral blood. This TCR was sampled from a woman aged 70-85 years with acute or convalescent COVID-19. Written as DNA, the CDR3 is TGTGCCAGCAGCTTAGGGGGGGGACAGGGGCTCTATGGCTACACCTTC. It specifies CASSLGGGQGLYGYTF. The full variable domain, in which reference TRBV7-2 and TRBJ1-2 provide the parts outside the CDR3, is GAGVSQSPSNKVTEKGKDVELRCDPISGHTALYWYRQSLGQGLEFLIYFQGNSAPDKSGLPSDRFSAERTGGSVSTLTIQRTQQEDSAVYLCASSLGGGQGLYGYTFGSGTRLTVV.